A selection of T cell receptor beta chains follows, all from one sample in a study of blood T cell repertoires in COVID-19. Only in-frame clones appear in the TCRdb table, and some are missing; sequencing was by immunoSEQ multiplex PCR. This table has about 98,000 clones, approximately 86% appearing once. The sequenced sample was peripheral blood. These receptors came from a man between 65 and 80 years old with active or convalescent COVID-19. The CDR3 runs from the conserved cysteine through the conserved F or W. A D gene is named only where the DNA matches it firmly.

D gene	J gene	V gene	CDR3 length	CDR3 protein	CDR3 DNA
TRBD2	TRBJ2-5	TRBV11-2	16	CASSLQRGALQETQYF	TGTGCCAGCAGCTTACAGCGGGGGGCCCTCCAAGAGACCCAGTACTTC
NA	TRBJ2-7	TRBV11-3	11	CASSSGSEQYF	TGTGCCAGCAGCTCAGGGTCTGAGCAGTACTTC
NA	TRBJ2-3	TRBV10-3	13	CAISESDEGGWNF	TGTGCCATCAGTGAGTCGGATGAAGGCGGTTGGAATTTT
TRBD1	TRBJ1-1	TRBV19	15	CASSRGQARHTEAFF	TGTGCCAGTAGCAGGGGACAGGCTAGGCACACTGAAGCTTTCTTT
NA	TRBJ2-7	TRBV5-6	13	CASSLRSHQNEYF	TGTGCCAGCAGCCTGCGGTCACACCAGAATGAGTACTTC
NA	TRBJ2-2	TRBV3-1/TRBV3-2	13	CASSQGQYEELFF	TGTGCCAGCAGCCAAGGGCAGTACGAGGAGCTGTTTTTT
TRBD1	TRBJ1-6	TRBV2	12	CASMTGVSPLHF	TGTGCCAGCATGACAGGGGTCTCACCCCTCCACTTT
NA	TRBJ2-4	TRBV3-1/TRBV3-2	15	CASSQDRGASSIQYF	TGTGCCAGCAGCCAAGATCGGGGGGCCTCGAGTATTCAGTACTTC
NA	TRBJ2-5	TRBV4-1	15	CASSPNSGYQETQYF	TGCGCCAGCAGTCCCAACTCCGGGTACCAAGAGACCCAGTACTTC
NA	TRBJ1-2	TRBV5-1	15	CASSSSPGQNYGYTF	TGCGCCAGCAGCTCAAGCCCGGGACAAAACTATGGCTACACCTTC
TRBD1	TRBJ1-4	TRBV30	12	CAWKGTDEKLFF	TGTGCCTGGAAGGGGACAGACGAAAAACTGTTTTTT
NA	TRBJ2-7	TRBV5-3	12	CARSWPSYEQYF	TGTGCCAGAAGCTGGCCCTCCTACGAGCAGTACTTC
TRBD1	TRBJ1-5	TRBV7-8	13	CASSRGGPQPQHF	TGTGCCAGCAGTCGAGGGGGCCCGCAGCCCCAGCATTTT
TRBD1	TRBJ1-5	TRBV27	15	CASSFGQGINQPQHF	TGTGCCAGCAGTTTTGGACAGGGGATCAATCAGCCCCAGCATTTT
TRBD1	TRBJ1-1	TRBV5-1	12	CAQRGRNTEAFF	TGCGCCCAGAGGGGGCGGAACACTGAAGCTTTCTTT